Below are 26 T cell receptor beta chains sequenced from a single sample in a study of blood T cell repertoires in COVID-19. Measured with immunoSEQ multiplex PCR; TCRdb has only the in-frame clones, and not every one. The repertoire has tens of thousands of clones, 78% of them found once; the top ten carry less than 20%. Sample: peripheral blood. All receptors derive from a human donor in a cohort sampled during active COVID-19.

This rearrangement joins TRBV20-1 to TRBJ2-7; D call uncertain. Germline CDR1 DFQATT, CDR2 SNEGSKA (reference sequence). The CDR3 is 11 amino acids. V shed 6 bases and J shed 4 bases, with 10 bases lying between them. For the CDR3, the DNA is TGCAGTGCCAGGTCCGTGTACGAGCAGTACTTC. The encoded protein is CSARSVYEQYF.

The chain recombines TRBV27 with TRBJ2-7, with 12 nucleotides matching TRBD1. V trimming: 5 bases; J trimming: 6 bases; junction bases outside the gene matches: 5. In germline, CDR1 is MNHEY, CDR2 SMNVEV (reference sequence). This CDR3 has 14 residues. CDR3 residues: CASSLGDRGREQYV. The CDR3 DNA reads TGTGCCAGCAGTCTAGGGGACAGGGGGCGCGAGCAGTACGTC.

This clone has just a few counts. The CDR3 region is CASSQDRGGNTGELFF. DNA for the CDR3: TGTGCCAGCAGCCAGGACAGGGGAGGGAACACCGGGGAGCTGTTTTTT. The chain recombines TRBV7-9 with TRBJ2-2; 9 bases are a match to TRBD1. Trimming at V came to 5 bases and at J to 1 base, leaving 5 bases not matched to a gene. CDR1 and CDR2 from the germline V gene are SEHNR and FQNEAQ (reference sequence). The CDR3 contains 16 residues.

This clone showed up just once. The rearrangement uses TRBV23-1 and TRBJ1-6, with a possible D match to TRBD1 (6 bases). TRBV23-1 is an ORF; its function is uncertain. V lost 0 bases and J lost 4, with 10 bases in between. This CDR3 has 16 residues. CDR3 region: CASSQSHRGYNSPLHF. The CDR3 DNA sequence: TGCGCCAGCAGTCAATCGCATAGGGGGTATAATTCACCCCTCCACTTT.

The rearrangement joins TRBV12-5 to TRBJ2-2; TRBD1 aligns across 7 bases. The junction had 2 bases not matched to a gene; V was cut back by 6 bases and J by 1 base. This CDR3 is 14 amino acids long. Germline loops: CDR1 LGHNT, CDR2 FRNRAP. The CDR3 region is CASGWTGNTGELFF. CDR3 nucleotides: TGTGCTAGTGGGTGGACAGGGAACACCGGGGAGCTGTTTTTT.

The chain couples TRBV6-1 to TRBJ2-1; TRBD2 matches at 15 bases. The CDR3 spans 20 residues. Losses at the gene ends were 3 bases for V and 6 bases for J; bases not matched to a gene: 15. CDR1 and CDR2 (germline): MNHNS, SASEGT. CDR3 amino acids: CASSDRPGLAGGPWFNEQFF. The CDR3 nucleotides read TGTGCCAGCAGTGATCGGCCGGGACTAGCGGGGGGACCGTGGTTCAATGAGCAGTTCTTC.

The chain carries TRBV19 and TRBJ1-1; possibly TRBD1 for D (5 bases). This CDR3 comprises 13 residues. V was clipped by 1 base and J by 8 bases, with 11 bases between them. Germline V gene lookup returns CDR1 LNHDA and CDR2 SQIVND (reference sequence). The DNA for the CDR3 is TGTGCCAGTAGTATAGGGAAGACAGTCGAAGCTTTCTTT. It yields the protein CASSIGKTVEAFF. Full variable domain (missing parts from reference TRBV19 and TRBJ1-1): DGGITQSPKYLFRKEGQNVTLSCEQNLNHDAMYWYRQDPGQGLRLIYYSQIVNDFQKGDIAEGYSVSREKKESFPLTVTSAQKNPTAFYLCASSIGKTVEAFFGQGTRLTVV.

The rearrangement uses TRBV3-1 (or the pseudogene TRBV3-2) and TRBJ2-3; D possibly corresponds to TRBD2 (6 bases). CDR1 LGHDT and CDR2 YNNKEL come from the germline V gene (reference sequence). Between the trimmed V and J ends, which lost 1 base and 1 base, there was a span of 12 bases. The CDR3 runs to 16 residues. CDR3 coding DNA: TGTGCCAGCAGCCAAGCCTGGGGGGAAGGCACAGATACGCAGTATTTT. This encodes CASSQAWGEGTDTQYF.

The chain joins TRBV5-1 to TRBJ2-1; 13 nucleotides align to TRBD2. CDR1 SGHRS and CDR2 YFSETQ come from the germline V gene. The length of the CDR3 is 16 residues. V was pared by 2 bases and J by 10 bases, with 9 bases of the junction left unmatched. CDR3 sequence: CASSLGLAGAGGEQFF. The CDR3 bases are TGCGCCAGCAGCTTAGGACTAGCGGGAGCGGGAGGGGAGCAGTTCTTC.

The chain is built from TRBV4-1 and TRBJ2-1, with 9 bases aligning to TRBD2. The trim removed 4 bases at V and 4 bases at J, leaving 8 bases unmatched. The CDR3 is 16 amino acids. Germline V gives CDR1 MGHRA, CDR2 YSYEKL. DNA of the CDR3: TGCGCCAGCAGCCTTACTGCGGGGGGGTCTTACAATGAGCAGTTCTTC. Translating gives CASSLTAGGSYNEQFF.

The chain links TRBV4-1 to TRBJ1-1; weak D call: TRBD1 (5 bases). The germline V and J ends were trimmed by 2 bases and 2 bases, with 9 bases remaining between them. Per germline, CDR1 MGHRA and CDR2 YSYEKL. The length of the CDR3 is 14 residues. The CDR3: CASSQLDRNTEAFF. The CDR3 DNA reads TGCGCCAGCAGCCAACTTGACAGAAACACTGAAGCTTTCTTT.

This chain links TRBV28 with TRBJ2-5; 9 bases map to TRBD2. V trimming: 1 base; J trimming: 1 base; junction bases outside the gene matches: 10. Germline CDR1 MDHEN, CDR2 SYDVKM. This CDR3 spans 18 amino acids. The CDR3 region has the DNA TGTGCCAGCAGTTTATATTTTAGGGCTAGCGGGGTCCAAGAGACCCAGTACTTC. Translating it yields CASSLYFRASGVQETQYF.

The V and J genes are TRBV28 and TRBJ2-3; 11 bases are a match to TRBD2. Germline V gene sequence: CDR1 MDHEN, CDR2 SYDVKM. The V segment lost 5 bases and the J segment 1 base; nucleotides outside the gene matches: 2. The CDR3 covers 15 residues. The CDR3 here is CASSPLAGGTDTQYF. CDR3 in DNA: TGTGCCAGCAGTCCACTAGCGGGGGGCACAGATACGCAGTATTTT. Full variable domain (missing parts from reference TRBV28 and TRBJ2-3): DVKVTQSSRYLVKRTGEKVFLECVQDMDHENMFWYRQDPGLGLRLIYFSYDVKMKEKGDIPEGYSVSREKKERFSLILESASTNQTSMYLCASSPLAGGTDTQYFGPGTRLTVL.

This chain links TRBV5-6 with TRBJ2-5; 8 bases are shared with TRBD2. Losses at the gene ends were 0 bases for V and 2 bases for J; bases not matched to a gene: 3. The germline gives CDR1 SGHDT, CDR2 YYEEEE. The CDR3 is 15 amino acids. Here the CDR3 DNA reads TGTGCCAGCAGCTTGGAAACTAGCGGTCAAGAGACCCAGTACTTC. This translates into CASSLETSGQETQYF.

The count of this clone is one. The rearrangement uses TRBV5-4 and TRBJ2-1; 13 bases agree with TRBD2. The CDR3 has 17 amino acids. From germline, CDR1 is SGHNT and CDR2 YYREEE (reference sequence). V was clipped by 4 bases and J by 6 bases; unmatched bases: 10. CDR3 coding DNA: TGTGCCAGCAGCCCCGGACTAGCGGGGGCACCTTTCAATGAGCAGTTCTTC. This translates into CASSPGLAGAPFNEQFF.

The CDR3 region is CASSIWGSMNTEAFF. The CDR3 DNA reads as TGTGCCAGTAGTATTTGGGGCAGCATGAACACTGAAGCTTTCTTT. V is TRBV19 and J is TRBJ1-1; D is perhaps TRBD1 (5 bases). Germline V gene sequence: CDR1 LNHDA, CDR2 SQIVND (reference sequence). The CDR3 covers 15 residues. The V end was cut by 3 bases, the J end by 0 bases, with 11 bases between. Full variable domain (remainder filled in from reference TRBV19 and TRBJ1-1): DGGITQSPKYLFRKEGQNVTLSCEQNLNHDAMYWYRQDPGQGLRLIYYSQIVNDFQKGDIAEGYSVSREKKESFPLTVTSAQKNPTAFYLCASSIWGSMNTEAFFGQGTRLTVV.

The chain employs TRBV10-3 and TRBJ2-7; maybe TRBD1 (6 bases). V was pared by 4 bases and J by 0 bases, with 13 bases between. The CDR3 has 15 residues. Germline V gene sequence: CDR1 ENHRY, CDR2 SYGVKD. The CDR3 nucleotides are TGTGCCATCAGTGTGGGGGCGTTGGGCTCCTACGAGCAGTACGTC. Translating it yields CAISVGALGSYEQYV.

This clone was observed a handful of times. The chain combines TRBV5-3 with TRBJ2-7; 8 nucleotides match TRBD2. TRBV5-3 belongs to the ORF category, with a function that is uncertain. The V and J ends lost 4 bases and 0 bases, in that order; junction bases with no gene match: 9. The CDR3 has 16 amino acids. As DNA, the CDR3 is TGTGCCAGAAGCCTAAGGGGTAGCGGGGCCTCCTACGAGCAGTACTTC. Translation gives CARSLRGSGASYEQYF.

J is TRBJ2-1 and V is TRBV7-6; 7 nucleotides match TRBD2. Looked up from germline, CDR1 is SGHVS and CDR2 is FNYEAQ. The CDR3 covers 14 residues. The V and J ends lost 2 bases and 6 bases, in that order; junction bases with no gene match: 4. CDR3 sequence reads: CASSLSGGSNEQFF. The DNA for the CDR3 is TGTGCCAGCAGCTTAAGTGGCGGGAGCAATGAGCAGTTCTTC.

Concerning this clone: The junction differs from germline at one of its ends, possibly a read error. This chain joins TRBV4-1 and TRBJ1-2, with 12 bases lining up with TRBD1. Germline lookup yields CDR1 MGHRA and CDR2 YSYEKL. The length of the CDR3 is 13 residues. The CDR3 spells CASSQDPGQGAAF. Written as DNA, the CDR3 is TGCGCCAGCAGCCAAGATCCGGGACAGGGGGCGGCCTTC.

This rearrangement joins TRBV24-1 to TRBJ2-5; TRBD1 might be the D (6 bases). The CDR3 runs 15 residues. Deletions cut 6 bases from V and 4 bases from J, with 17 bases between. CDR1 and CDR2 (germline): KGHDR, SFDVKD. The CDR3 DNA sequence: TGTGCCACCAGTTCGACCTTAGGGGGAGCAGAGACCCAGTACTTC. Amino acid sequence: CATSSTLGGAETQYF.

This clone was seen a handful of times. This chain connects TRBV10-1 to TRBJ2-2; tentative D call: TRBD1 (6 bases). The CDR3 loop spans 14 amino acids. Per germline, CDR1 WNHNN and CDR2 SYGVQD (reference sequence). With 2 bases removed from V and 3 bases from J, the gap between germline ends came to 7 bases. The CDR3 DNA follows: TGCGCCAGCAGTGAGGGACAGCACACCGGGGAGCTGTTTTTT. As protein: CASSEGQHTGELFF.

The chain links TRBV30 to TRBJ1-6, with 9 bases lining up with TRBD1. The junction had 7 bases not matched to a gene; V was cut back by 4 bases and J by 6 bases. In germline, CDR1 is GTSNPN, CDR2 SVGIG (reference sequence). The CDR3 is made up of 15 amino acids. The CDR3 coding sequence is TGTGCCTGGACCCTCCGACAGGGGGGTAATTCACCCCTCCACTTT. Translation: CAWTLRQGGNSPLHF. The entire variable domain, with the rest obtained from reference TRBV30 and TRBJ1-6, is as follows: SQTIHQWPATLVQPVGSPLSLECTVEGTSNPNLYWYRQAAGRGLQLLFYSVGIGQISSEVPQNLSASRPQDRQFILSSKKLLLSDSGFYLCAWTLRQGGNSPLHFGNGTRLTVT.

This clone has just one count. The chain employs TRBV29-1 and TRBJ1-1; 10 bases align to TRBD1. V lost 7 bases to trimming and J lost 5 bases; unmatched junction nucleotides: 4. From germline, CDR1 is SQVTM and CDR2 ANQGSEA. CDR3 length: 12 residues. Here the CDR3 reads CSAGQGGTEAFF. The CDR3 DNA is TGCAGCGCCGGACAGGGGGGGACTGAAGCTTTCTTT.

CDR3 sequence reads: CASSSTDSQPRNEQYV. CDR3 DNA sequence: TGTGCCAGCAGCTCCACCGACAGTCAACCAAGGAACGAGCAGTACGTC. J is TRBJ2-7 and V is TRBV7-9; D is perhaps TRBD1 (5 bases). With 4 bases removed from V and 5 bases from J, the gap between germline ends came to 21 bases. This CDR3 has 16 residues. Germline loops: CDR1 SEHNR, CDR2 FQNEAQ (reference sequence).

Here the CDR3 reads CATGRGDRQPQHF. The CDR3 coding sequence is TGTGCCACCGGCCGGGGAGATCGTCAGCCCCAGCATTTT. The chain recombines TRBV10-3 with TRBJ1-5; D remains ambiguous. The CDR3 length is 13 residues. Germline values: CDR1 ENHRY, CDR2 SYGVKD. The V end lost 10 bases, the J end lost 6 bases, and 16 bases lay between the germline ends.